This T cell receptor beta chain was documented in a study of patients and donors after allogeneic stem cell transplantation. This clonotype was counted a few times. TCRdb reprocessed the RT-PCR reads with MiXCR, giving one entry per CDR3 protein. The table records 2,000 or so distinct CDR3 sequences, about 4.7% of them present only once. This clonotype originated in a human donor who was either an allogeneic HSCT recipient or a stem cell or donor lymphocyte infusion donor (not recorded which). It is not recorded whose cells these are; they may come from a transplant donor. Sequencing was carried out using blood, either unsorted or a sorted T cell fraction (not recorded which).

CDR3: CASSDWREQYF. The CDR3 bases are TGTGCCAGCAGTGATTGGCGTGAGCAGTACTTC. The gene calls are TRBV25-1 and TRBJ2-7, with no clear D. The germline V gene encodes CDR1 MGHDK and CDR2 SYGVNS. V dropped 3 bases and J dropped 7 bases, with 7 bases sitting between them. The CDR3 is made up of 11 amino acids.